Here is one T cell receptor (beta chain) with its context. The table lists this clonotype with a few counts. What antigen it recognizes has not been identified. No much larger clone exists at a distance of one base, and base qualities are not known. This entry is derived from a study of T-cell reconstitution after alpha-beta-depleted transplantation in children (dated by TCRdb to the mid-2010s). At the level of the whole study: Using TCR repertoire profiling, the study followed T-cell immune reconstitution in a quantitative way in children after TCRalphabeta/CD19-depleted allogeneic hematopoietic cell transplantation.

Preparation of the library involved PCR. TCRdb lists the instrument as Illumina HiSeq 2500. TCR libraries were prepared with molecular barcoding, using unique molecular identifiers to normalize TCRbeta repertoire quantification. In TCRdb, the public reads were trimmed at Q25 with fastp and aligned with MiXCR, with productive beta chains retained. Identical CDR3 proteins give one entry, which carries the most common genes and DNA. Here the sample has approximately 420,000 distinct CDR3 sequences; approximately 10% occur a single time. 4.5% to 6% of the sample goes to the ten largest clones. Clipping removes 5 bases from V and 7 bases from J, with 6 as the unmatched junction base count. Counted from cysteine to phenylalanine, this CDR3 has 16 amino acids. Only the CDR3 part of the read is kept: 48 bases, read in frame from the first base. For CDR1 and CDR2, the germline V gene (reference sequence) lists SEHNR and FQNEAQ.

The sequence joins TRBV7-9 to TRBJ2-1; TRBD2 lines up with 15 middle nucleotides. The material sequenced was PBMCs from the stem cell graft donor, taken from the stem cell graft. The source of this sequence is a human donor who donated a stem cell graft to a child with acute myeloid leukemia. CDR3 reads: CASSARTSGRANEQFF. The bases are TGTGCCAGCAGCGCCAGGACTAGCGGGAGGGCAAATGAGCAGTTCTTC.